This entry lists 25 T cell receptor beta chains sequenced from one sample in a study of blood T cell repertoires in COVID-19. TCRdb's table, derived via immunoSEQ multiplex PCR, lists solely in-frame clones and lacks some. The repertoire consists of almost 55,000 clones, with approximately 90% occurring once and the leading ten covering approximately 8%. Sequencing input: peripheral blood. These TCRs come from a woman in her thirties or forties with active COVID-19.

This clone was picked up one time. The chain combines TRBV6-6 with TRBJ1-6, with 9 bases that match TRBD1. The junction had 11 bases not matched to a gene; V was cut back by 7 bases and J by 10 bases. Germline V gene data show CDR1 as MNHNY and CDR2 as SVGAGI (reference sequence). CDR3 length: 15 amino acids. The CDR3 sequence is CASKGKTGGYSPLHF. The CDR3 DNA reads as TGTGCCAGCAAGGGGAAGACAGGGGGATACTCACCCCTCCACTTT.

The chain links TRBV28 to TRBJ2-3; D remains unclear. The CDR3 sequence is 14 residues long. CDR1 and CDR2 from the germline V gene are MDHEN and SYDVKM. Trimming took off 8 bases at V and 6 bases at J, with 18 bases between the two ends. The CDR3 here is CASLSLESSDTQYF. The CDR3 DNA reads TGTGCCAGCCTCAGCTTGGAGTCCTCGGATACGCAGTATTTT.

This sequence joins TRBV24-1 and TRBJ1-2; D perhaps matches TRBD1 (6 bases). CDR1 is KGHDR, CDR2 SFDVKD, per germline. The CDR3 consists of 16 residues. V was trimmed by 0 bases and J by 6 bases, leaving 16 bases between them. The CDR3 is CATSDLQRDGQNGYTF. In nucleotides, the CDR3 is TGTGCCACCAGTGATTTGCAACGAGACGGACAGAATGGCTACACCTTC.

In nucleotides, the CDR3 is TGCGCCAGCAGCCCGGGCACAGGGACCTACGAGCAGTACTTC. This sequence encodes CASSPGTGTYEQYF. The rearrangement links TRBV5-1 to TRBJ2-7; D is possibly TRBD1 (6 bases). This CDR3 is 14 amino acids long. Germline lookup yields CDR1 SGHRS and CDR2 YFSETQ. V lost 4 bases, J lost 2 bases, and 13 bases lay in between.

The rearrangement uses TRBV4-2 and TRBJ1-5, with 8 bases matching TRBD1. CDR3 length: 15 amino acids. The germline V gene encodes CDR1 LGHNA and CDR2 YNFKEQ. J gave up 5 bases and V 0 bases, and 3 bases lay outside the gene matches. For the CDR3, the DNA is TGTGCCAGCAGCCAAGATGCAGGGGGCGATCAGCCCCAGCATTTT. It specifies CASSQDAGGDQPQHF.

J is TRBJ2-5 and V is TRBV3-1 (or the pseudogene TRBV3-2); 8 bases are shared with TRBD2. Trimming took 1 base from V and 4 from J; bases not matched to a gene: 5. Germline V gene data show CDR1 as LGHDT and CDR2 as YNNKEL (reference sequence). The CDR3 is made up of 15 amino acids. CDR3 region: CASSQGFGGAETQYF. Here the CDR3 DNA reads TGTGCCAGCAGCCAAGGATTCGGGGGGGCAGAGACCCAGTACTTC.

The CDR3 DNA follows: TGTGCCAGCAGCGTAGACGGGGGGGCCGGAGATACGCAGTATTTT. Protein: CASSVDGGAGDTQYF. This chain links TRBV9 with TRBJ2-3; 8 nucleotides agree with TRBD2. This CDR3 is 15 amino acids long. The V and J ends lost 0 bases and 5 bases, in that order; junction bases with no gene match: 5. CDR1 and CDR2 (germline): SGDLS, YYNGEE.

This chain uses TRBV7-9 with TRBJ1-1, with 8 bases aligning to TRBD1. CDR1 is SEHNR and CDR2 is FQNEAQ in the germline V gene (reference sequence). V shed 1 base and J 4 bases; nucleotides not matched to a gene: 5. The CDR3 runs to 15 residues. The CDR3, as DNA: TGTGCCAGCAGCTTAGTCTCAGGGGGCCCCACTGAAGCTTTCTTT. It yields the protein CASSLVSGGPTEAFF.

The chain links TRBV27 to TRBJ1-6; TRBD1 aligns across 8 bases. With V trimmed by 7 bases and J by 7 bases, 3 bases remained unmatched. From germline, CDR1 is MNHEY and CDR2 SMNVEV (reference sequence). The CDR3 loop spans 13 amino acids. The CDR3 spells CASTNRGNSPLHF. CDR3 DNA: TGTGCCAGCACCAACAGGGGGAATTCACCCCTCCACTTT.

The chain recombines TRBV6-1 with TRBJ2-1; TRBD1 is a possible D gene (5 bases). Deletions cut 2 bases from V and 10 bases from J, with 12 bases between. Germline-derived CDR1 and CDR2 are MNHNS and SASEGT. There are 13 residues in the CDR3. The CDR3: CASSEFRGEEQFF. The CDR3 nucleotides are TGTGCCAGCAGTGAATTTAGGGGTGAGGAGCAGTTCTTC.

The chain combines TRBV29-1 with TRBJ1-1; weak D call: TRBD1 (6 bases). This CDR3 region has 14 residues. Germline V gene data show CDR1 as SQVTM and CDR2 as ANQGSEA. Trimming removed 6 bases at V and 1 base at J, with 15 bases between. The CDR3 DNA sequence: TGCAGCGTCAAACAGGGACGGGGGAACACTGAAGCTTTCTTT. Protein product: CSVKQGRGNTEAFF.

CDR3 sequence reads: CASGLGVTTDPDEQYF. The CDR3 DNA reads as TGTGCTAGTGGTTTGGGAGTCACGACAGACCCTGACGAGCAGTACTTC. The rearrangement joins TRBV12-5 to TRBJ2-7; maybe TRBD1 (5 bases). Germline V gene data show CDR1 as LGHNT and CDR2 as FRNRAP. Trimming took off 1 base at V and 5 bases at J, with 18 bases between the two ends. This CDR3 is 16 amino acids long.

The rearrangement joins TRBV28 to TRBJ1-5, with D perhaps matching TRBD1 (6 bases). The CDR3 length is 15 residues. The germline V gene has CDR1 MDHEN and CDR2 SYDVKM. V was clipped by 6 bases and J by 0 bases, with 12 bases between them. The CDR3, as DNA: TGTGCCAGCAGAGGGGGGGGTAGTAGCAATCAGCCCCAGCATTTT. This gives the protein CASRGGGSSNQPQHF.

This clone was found once. The chain joins TRBV7-2 to TRBJ2-5; maybe TRBD1 (6 bases). The CDR3 has 14 residues. Germline values: CDR1 SGHTA, CDR2 FQGNSA. The V gene lost 5 bases and the J gene lost 3 bases, with 13 bases spanning the gap. CDR3 DNA: TGTGCCAGCAGCCCTCGGGCAGGGGAAGAGACCCAGTACTTC. Translation: CASSPRAGEETQYF.

The rearrangement joins TRBV6-1 to TRBJ1-4; 11 positions agree with TRBD1. V was clipped by 1 base and J by 5 bases; unmatched bases: 3. Germline CDR1 reads MNHNS; CDR2 reads SASEGT. This CDR3 region has 16 residues. This chain's CDR3 is CASSEGTGGFNEKLFF. CDR3 bases: TGTGCCAGCAGTGAAGGGACAGGGGGCTTCAATGAAAAACTGTTTTTT.

The V call is TRBV7-2, the J call TRBJ2-3; 9 bases line up with TRBD2. Germline CDR1 and CDR2: SGHTA and FQGNSA. V lost 4 bases and J lost 0; bases outside the gene matches: 8. This CDR3 is 17 amino acids long. The CDR3 coding sequence is TGTGCCAGCAGCTCGGCGCGGGGGGGCCAAAGCACAGATACGCAGTATTTT. Its protein is CASSSARGGQSTDTQYF.

The gene calls are TRBV10-2 and TRBJ2-3, with 8 nucleotides matching TRBD2. CDR1 WSHSY and CDR2 SAAADI come from the germline V gene. Trimming at V came to 0 bases and at J to 0 bases, leaving 17 bases not matched to a gene. The CDR3 has 21 residues. The CDR3 DNA is TGCGCCAGCAGTGAGTCGAGCCCAGCGAGATTAGCGGGACTTAGCACAGATACGCAGTATTTT. It specifies CASSESSPARLAGLSTDTQYF.

This chain connects TRBV12-5 to TRBJ2-1; 11 nucleotides match TRBD2. With V trimmed by 6 bases and J by 7 bases, 5 bases remained unmatched. Germline CDR1 is LGHNT and CDR2 is FRNRAP. The CDR3 is made up of 14 amino acids. CDR3 residues: CASGTGTSGNEQFF. DNA for the CDR3: TGTGCTAGTGGCACCGGGACTAGCGGAAATGAGCAGTTCTTC.

The CDR3 region is CSVERRVTEAFF. The CDR3 DNA reads as TGCAGCGTTGAACGCCGGGTAACTGAAGCTTTCTTT. The chain links TRBV29-1 to TRBJ1-1; no clear D gene. The CDR3 sequence is 12 residues long. Germline CDR1 SQVTM, CDR2 ANQGSEA. Trimming stripped 2 bases from V and 5 bases from J, with 9 bases between. The full variable domain, in which reference TRBV29-1 and TRBJ1-1 provide the parts outside the CDR3, is SAVISQKPSRDICQRGTSLTIQCQVDSQVTMMFWYRQQPGQSLTLIATANQGSEATYESGFVIDKFPISRPNLTFSTLTVSNMSPEDSSIYLCSVERRVTEAFFGQGTRLTVV.

The chain couples TRBV18 to TRBJ2-3, with TRBD1 identical over 9 bases. V lost 2 bases and J lost 5; bases outside the gene matches: 5. CDR3 length: 15 amino acids. Germline CDR1 and CDR2: KGHSH and LQKENI. The chain's CDR3 is CASSPRGQGGDTQYF. The DNA for the CDR3 is TGTGCCAGCTCACCAAGGGGACAGGGTGGAGATACGCAGTATTTT.

The rearrangement uses TRBV7-2 and TRBJ2-1, with TRBD2 matching 8 bases. The CDR3 is 16 residues long. V lost 1 base to trimming and J lost 1 base; unmatched junction nucleotides: 3. Germline-derived CDR1 and CDR2 are SGHTA and FQGNSA. CDR3 DNA sequence: TGTGCCAGCAGCTTAGGCGGGGGGTTGTCCTACAATGAGCAGTTCTTC. It is translated as CASSLGGGLSYNEQFF.

This clone has only one observation. V gene TRBV2 combines with J gene TRBJ2-7, with 8 bases matching TRBD1. The CDR3 extends over 15 amino acids. V was clipped by 6 bases and J by 2 bases; unmatched bases: 9. Germline V lookup: CDR1 SNHLY, CDR2 FYNNEI. The CDR3 DNA is TGTGCCAGCAGCGATAGGACAGGGCCAGCCTACGAGCAGTACTTC. Residues: CASSDRTGPAYEQYF. The entire variable domain, with the rest obtained from reference TRBV2 and TRBJ2-7, is as follows: EPEVTQTPSHQVTQMGQEVILRCVPISNHLYFYWYRQILGQKVEFLVSFYNNEISEKSEIFDDQFSVERPDGSNFTLKIRSTKLEDSAMYFCASSDRTGPAYEQYFGPGTRLTVT.

The chain joins TRBV2 to TRBJ1-3; 8 bases map to TRBD1. Germline V CDR1 and CDR2: SNHLY, FYNNEI. CDR3 length equals 15 residues. V shed 3 bases and J 4 bases; nucleotides not matched to a gene: 5. The CDR3 is CASSDATGVGNTIYF. The DNA for the CDR3 is TGTGCCAGCAGTGATGCGACAGGGGTCGGAAACACCATATATTTT.

The chain couples TRBV5-5 to TRBJ2-5; TRBD2 matches at 8 bases. The CDR3 is made up of 14 amino acids. Germline-derived CDR1 and CDR2 are SGHKS and YYEKEE (reference sequence). The J segment lost 5 bases and the V segment lost 4 bases, leaving 7 bases of the junction unmatched. The CDR3 DNA is TGTGCCAGCAGCCGCGGGGGGATGGAGGAGACCCAGTACTTC. Protein: CASSRGGMEETQYF.

The chain combines TRBV2 with TRBJ1-2; 9 nucleotides agree with TRBD1. The junction had 10 bases not matched to a gene; V was cut back by 10 bases and J by 1 base. Germline CDR1 is SNHLY and CDR2 is FYNNEI. The CDR3 is 15 amino acids. The DNA of the CDR3 is TGTGCCACCCAACAAGGGACAGGGAGTAACTATGGCTACACCTTC. It specifies CATQQGTGSNYGYTF.